This entry lists 10 T cell receptor beta chains sequenced from one sample in a study of cytomegalovirus exposure and HLA in healthy donors. Assay: immunoSEQ multiplex PCR; the TCRdb copy retains only in-frame clones and omits some. Of 150,000 or so clones in the sample, around 84% were seen once. The sample comprised PBMCs. These receptors all stem from a human donor in good health.

This chain links TRBV18 with TRBJ2-4, with 10 bases that match TRBD1. J lost 8 bases, V lost 2 bases, and 3 bases had no gene match. The length of the CDR3 is 14 residues. Germline V gene data show CDR1 as KGHSH and CDR2 as LQKENI. CDR3 sequence: CASSPGTGVDIQYF. The DNA for the CDR3 is TGTGCCAGCTCACCAGGGACAGGGGTCGACATTCAGTACTTC.

The chain couples TRBV4-1 to TRBJ2-7; D might be TRBD2 (5 bases). The CDR3 runs to 15 residues. Trimming took off 0 bases at V and 0 bases at J, with 9 bases between the two ends. CDR1 is MGHRA and CDR2 is YSYEKL in the germline V gene. Written as DNA, the CDR3 is TGCGCCAGCAGCCAAGAAGCTCGGGACTCCTACGAGCAGTACTTC. Protein: CASSQEARDSYEQYF.

This chain uses TRBV7-2 with TRBJ2-7; TRBD1 matches at 10 bases. Unmatched junction bases numbered 12, after V lost 5 bases and J lost 5 bases. Germline values: CDR1 SGHTA, CDR2 FQGNSA. This CDR3 is built from 16 residues. The CDR3 DNA is TGTGCCAGCAGCCGGCCGGGACAGGGGAGTCAACACGAGCAGTACTTC. It yields the protein CASSRPGQGSQHEQYF. Full variable domain (outside the CDR3, taken from reference TRBV7-2 and TRBJ2-7): GAGVSQSPSNKVTEKGKDVELRCDPISGHTALYWYRQSLGQGLEFLIYFQGNSAPDKSGLPSDRFSAERTGGSVSTLTIQRTQQEDSAVYLCASSRPGQGSQHEQYFGPGTRLTVT.

The genes are TRBV6-1 and TRBJ2-7; D is ambiguous. V gave up 1 base and J gave up 0 bases, with 7 bases separating them. The CDR3 length is 14 residues. Germline CDR1 reads MNHNS; CDR2 reads SASEGT. CDR3 nucleotide sequence: TGTGCCAGCAGTGAAGGGCTTCTCTCCTACGAGCAGTACTTC. It codes for CASSEGLLSYEQYF.

V is TRBV2 and J is TRBJ1-4; 10 positions agree with TRBD1. The germline V gene has CDR1 SNHLY and CDR2 FYNNEI. V lost 5 bases to trimming and J lost 7 bases; unmatched junction nucleotides: 7. The CDR3 length is 15 residues. The CDR3 DNA reads TGTGCCAGCAGTTACCAGGGACAGGGGAGTGAAAAACTGTTTTTT. This encodes CASSYQGQGSEKLFF.

The rearrangement uses TRBV27 and TRBJ2-1; D perhaps matches TRBD2 (5 bases). V lost 6 bases and J lost 0, with 21 bases in between. Germline CDR1 reads MNHEY; CDR2 reads SMNVEV (reference sequence). This CDR3 is built from 18 residues. The CDR3: CASRGLAGLLSSYNEQFF. The CDR3 DNA sequence: TGTGCCAGCAGAGGATTAGCTGGACTCCTGAGCTCCTACAATGAGCAGTTCTTC.

The chain combines TRBV27 with TRBJ2-1, with 8 nucleotides matching TRBD1. V lost 5 bases to trimming and J lost 5 bases; unmatched junction nucleotides: 8. This CDR3 has 15 amino acids. Per the germline V gene, CDR1 is MNHEY and CDR2 is SMNVEV (reference sequence). In DNA form, the CDR3 reads TGTGCCAGCAGTACCGGGACAGGTACCCACAATGAGCAGTTCTTC. Translating gives CASSTGTGTHNEQFF.

This chain joins TRBV19 and TRBJ2-1; possibly TRBD2 for D (7 bases). V gave up 5 bases and J gave up 4 bases, with 15 bases separating them. This CDR3 comprises 15 residues. The V gene's germline CDR1 is LNHDA and CDR2 SQIVND (reference sequence). DNA of the CDR3: TGTGCCAGTAGTGACGATGGGGGGGCTTACAATGAGCAGTTCTTC. It specifies CASSDDGGAYNEQFF.

The chain recombines TRBV7-6 with TRBJ1-1; weak D call: TRBD1 (5 bases). This CDR3 contains 13 residues. Trimming took 1 base from V and 7 from J, leaving 10 bases between them. Germline V lookup: CDR1 SGHVS, CDR2 FNYEAQ. This CDR3 reads CASSLGGRGEAFF. CDR3 in DNA: TGTGCCAGCAGCTTAGGGGGGAGGGGTGAAGCTTTCTTT.

The chain carries TRBV19 and TRBJ2-1, with D perhaps TRBD1 (5 bases). The CDR3 loop spans 13 amino acids. Germline-derived CDR1 and CDR2 are LNHDA and SQIVND (reference sequence). Deletions cut 6 bases from V and 0 bases from J, with 6 bases between. CDR3 DNA: TGTGCCAGTAGCAGGGACTCCTACAATGAGCAGTTCTTC. This encodes CASSRDSYNEQFF.